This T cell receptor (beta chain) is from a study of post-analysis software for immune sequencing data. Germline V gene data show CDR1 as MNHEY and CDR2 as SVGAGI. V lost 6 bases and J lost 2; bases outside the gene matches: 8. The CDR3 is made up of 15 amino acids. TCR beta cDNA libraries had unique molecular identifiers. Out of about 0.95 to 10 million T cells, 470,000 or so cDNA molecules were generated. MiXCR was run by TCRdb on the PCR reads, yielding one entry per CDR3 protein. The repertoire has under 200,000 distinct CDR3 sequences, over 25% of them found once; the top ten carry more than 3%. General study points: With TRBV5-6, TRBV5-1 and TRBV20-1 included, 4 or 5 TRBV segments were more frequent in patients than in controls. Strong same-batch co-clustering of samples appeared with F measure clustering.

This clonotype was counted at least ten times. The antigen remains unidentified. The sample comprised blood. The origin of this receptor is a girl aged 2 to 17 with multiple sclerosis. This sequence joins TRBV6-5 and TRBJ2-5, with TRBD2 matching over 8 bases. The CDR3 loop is CASRLILAEQETQYF. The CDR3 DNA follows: TGTGCCAGCAGGCTAATACTAGCGGAGCAAGAGACCCAGTACTTC.